This T cell receptor (beta chain) emerged from a study of response to subunit inactivated influenza vaccine. TCRdb recomputed calls from the RT-PCR reads with MiXCR, one row per CDR3 protein. The data hold more than 400,000 distinct CDR3 sequences, with approximately 10% observed a single time. V gave up 3 bases and J gave up 4 bases, with 9 bases separating them. The CDR3 covers 13 residues. With respect to this clonotype: Its antigen is as yet unknown.

Study results and caveats: The authors offered the suggestion that each seasonal influenza vaccination recruits few new T cells.

Material: PBMCs from blood, obtained 45 days after vaccination. The genes are TRBV12-3 or TRBV12-4 and TRBJ1-2; D gene ambiguous. The TCR originated in a man aged 45-60 years who received an inactivated influenza vaccine. The CDR3 DNA reads TGTGCCAGCAGTTTTACGACTAGCTATGGCTACACCTTC. This gives the protein CASSFTTSYGYTF.